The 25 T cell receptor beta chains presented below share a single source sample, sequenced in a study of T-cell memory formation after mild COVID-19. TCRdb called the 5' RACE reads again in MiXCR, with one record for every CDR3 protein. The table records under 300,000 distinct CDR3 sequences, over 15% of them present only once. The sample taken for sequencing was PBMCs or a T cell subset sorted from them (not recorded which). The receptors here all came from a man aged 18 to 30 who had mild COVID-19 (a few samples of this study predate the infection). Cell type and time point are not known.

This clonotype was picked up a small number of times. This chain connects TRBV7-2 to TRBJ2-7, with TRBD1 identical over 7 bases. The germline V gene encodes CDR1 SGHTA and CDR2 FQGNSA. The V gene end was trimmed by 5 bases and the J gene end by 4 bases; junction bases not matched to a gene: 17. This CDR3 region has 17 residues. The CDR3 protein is CASSPIPTGFIMYEQYF. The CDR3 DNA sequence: TGTGCCAGCAGCCCAATCCCGACAGGGTTTATTATGTACGAGCAGTACTTC.

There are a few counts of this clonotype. CDR3 region: CATSNYSAGANVLTF. CDR3 nucleotide sequence: TGTGCCACCAGCAACTACAGTGCCGGGGCCAACGTCCTGACTTTC. This chain links TRBV15 with TRBJ2-6; D call uncertain. This CDR3 has 15 amino acids. Trimming shortened V by 4 bases and J by 4 bases, and 11 bases separated the two germline ends. Germline loops: CDR1 LNHNV, CDR2 YYDKDF (reference sequence).

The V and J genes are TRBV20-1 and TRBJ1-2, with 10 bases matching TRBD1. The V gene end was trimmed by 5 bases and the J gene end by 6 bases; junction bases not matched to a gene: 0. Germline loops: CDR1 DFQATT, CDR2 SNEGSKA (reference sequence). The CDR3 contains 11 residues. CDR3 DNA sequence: TGCAGTGCTGGGACAGGGGATGGCTACACCTTC. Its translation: CSAGTGDGYTF.

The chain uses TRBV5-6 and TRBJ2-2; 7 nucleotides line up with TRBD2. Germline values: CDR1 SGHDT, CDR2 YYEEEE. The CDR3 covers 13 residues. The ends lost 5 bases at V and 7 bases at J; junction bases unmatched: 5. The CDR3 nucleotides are TGTGCCAGCAGTCCGGGGGGAATCGGGGAGCTGTTTTTT. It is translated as CASSPGGIGELFF.

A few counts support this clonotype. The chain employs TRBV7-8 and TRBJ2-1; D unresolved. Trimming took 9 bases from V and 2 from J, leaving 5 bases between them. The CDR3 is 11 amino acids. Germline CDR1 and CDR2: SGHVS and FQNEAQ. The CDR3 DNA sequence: TGTGCCAGTCAGACCTACAATGAGCAGTTCTTC. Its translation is CASQTYNEQFF.

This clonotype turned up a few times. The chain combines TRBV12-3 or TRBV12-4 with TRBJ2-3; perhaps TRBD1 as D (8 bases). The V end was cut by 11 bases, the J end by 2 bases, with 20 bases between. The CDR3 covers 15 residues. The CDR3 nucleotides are TGTGCCCTTCGGCGGGGGACAGGCACCACAGATACGCAGTATTTT. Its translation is CALRRGTGTTDTQYF.

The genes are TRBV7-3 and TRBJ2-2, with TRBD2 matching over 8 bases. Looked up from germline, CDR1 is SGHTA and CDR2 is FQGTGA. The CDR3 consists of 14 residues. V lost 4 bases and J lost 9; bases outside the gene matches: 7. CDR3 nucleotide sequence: TGTGCCAGCAGCTCAACCGGGGGGGCGAGGGAGCTGTTTTTT. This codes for CASSSTGGARELFF. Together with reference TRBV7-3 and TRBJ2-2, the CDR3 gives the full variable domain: GAGVSQTPSNKVTEKGKYVELRCDPISGHTALYWYRQSLGQGPEFLIYFQGTGAADDSGLPNDRFFAVRPEGSVSTLKIQRTERGDSAVYLCASSSTGGARELFFGEGSRLTVL.

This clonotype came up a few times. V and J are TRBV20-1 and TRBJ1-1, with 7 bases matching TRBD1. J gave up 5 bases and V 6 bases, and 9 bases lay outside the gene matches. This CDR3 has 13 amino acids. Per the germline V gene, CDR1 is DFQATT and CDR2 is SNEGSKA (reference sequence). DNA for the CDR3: TGCAGTGCCAACAACCAGGGGGGGACTGAAGCTTTCTTT. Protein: CSANNQGGTEAFF.

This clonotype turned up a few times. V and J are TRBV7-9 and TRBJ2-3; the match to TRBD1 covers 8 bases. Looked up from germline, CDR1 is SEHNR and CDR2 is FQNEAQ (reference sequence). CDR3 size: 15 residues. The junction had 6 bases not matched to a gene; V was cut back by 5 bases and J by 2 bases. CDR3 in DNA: TGTGCCAGCAGCCCCGGGACAGGTTACACAGATACGCAGTATTTT. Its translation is CASSPGTGYTDTQYF.

The chain's CDR3 is CASSLTGRGKNTGELFF. CDR3 bases: TGTGCCAGCAGCTTAACAGGCAGGGGCAAGAACACCGGGGAGCTGTTTTTT. V and J are TRBV7-3 and TRBJ2-2; TRBD1 might be the D (6 bases). Germline lookup yields CDR1 SGHTA and CDR2 FQGTGA. This CDR3 spans 17 amino acids. Trimming cost V 0 bases and J 1 base, with 12 bases left between them. The entire variable domain, with the rest obtained from reference TRBV7-3 and TRBJ2-2, is as follows: GAGVSQTPSNKVTEKGKYVELRCDPISGHTALYWYRQSLGQGPEFLIYFQGTGAADDSGLPNDRFFAVRPEGSVSTLKIQRTERGDSAVYLCASSLTGRGKNTGELFFGEGSRLTVL.

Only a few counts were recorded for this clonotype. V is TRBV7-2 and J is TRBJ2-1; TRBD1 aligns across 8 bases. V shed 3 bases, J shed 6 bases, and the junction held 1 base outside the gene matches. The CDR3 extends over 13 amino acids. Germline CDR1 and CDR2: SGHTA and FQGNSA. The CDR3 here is CASSFDRGNEQFF. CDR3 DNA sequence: TGTGCCAGCAGCTTTGACAGGGGCAATGAGCAGTTCTTC.

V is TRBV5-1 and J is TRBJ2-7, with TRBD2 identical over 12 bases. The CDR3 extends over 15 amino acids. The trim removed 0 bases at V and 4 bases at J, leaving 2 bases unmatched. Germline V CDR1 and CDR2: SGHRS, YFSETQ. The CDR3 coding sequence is TGCGCCAGCAGCTTGGGACTAGCGGGGGTGTACGAGCAGTACGTC. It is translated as CASSLGLAGVYEQYV.

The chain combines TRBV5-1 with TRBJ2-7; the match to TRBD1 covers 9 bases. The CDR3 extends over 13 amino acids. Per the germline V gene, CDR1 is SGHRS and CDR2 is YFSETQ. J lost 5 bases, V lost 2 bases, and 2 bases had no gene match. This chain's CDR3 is CASSFGQGNEQYV. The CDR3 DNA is TGCGCCAGCAGCTTCGGACAGGGGAACGAGCAGTACGTC.

The CDR3 here is CASSSGGFSYEQYF. In DNA form, the CDR3 reads TGTGCCAGCAGCTCGGGAGGTTTCTCCTACGAGCAGTACTTC. The chain recombines TRBV7-2 with TRBJ2-7, with TRBD2 identical over 7 bases. CDR1 SGHTA and CDR2 FQGNSA come from the germline V gene. The CDR3 length is 14 residues. The junction had 3 bases not matched to a gene; V was cut back by 4 bases and J by 0 bases.

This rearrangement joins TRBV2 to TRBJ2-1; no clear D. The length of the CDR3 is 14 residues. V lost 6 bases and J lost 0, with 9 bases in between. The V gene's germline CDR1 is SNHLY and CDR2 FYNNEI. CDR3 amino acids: CASSPASSYNEQFF. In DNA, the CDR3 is TGTGCCAGCAGCCCCGCCAGCTCCTACAATGAGCAGTTCTTC.

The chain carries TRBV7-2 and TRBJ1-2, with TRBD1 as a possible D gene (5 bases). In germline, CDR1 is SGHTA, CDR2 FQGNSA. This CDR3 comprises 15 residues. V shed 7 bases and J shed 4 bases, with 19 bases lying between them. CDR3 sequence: CASTPFQGVSYGYTF. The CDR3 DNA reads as TGTGCCAGCACCCCCTTTCAGGGAGTGTCCTATGGCTACACCTTC.

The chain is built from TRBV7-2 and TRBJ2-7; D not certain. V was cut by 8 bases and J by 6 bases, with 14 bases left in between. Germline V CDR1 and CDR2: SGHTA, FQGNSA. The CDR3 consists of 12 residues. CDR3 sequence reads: CASGRGTAEQYV. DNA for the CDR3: TGTGCCAGCGGCCGTGGTACGGCCGAGCAGTACGTC.

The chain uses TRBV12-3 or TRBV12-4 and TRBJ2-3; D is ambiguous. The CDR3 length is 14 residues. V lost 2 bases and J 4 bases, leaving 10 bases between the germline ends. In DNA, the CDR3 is TGTGCCAGCAGTTTAAGAGTCAGACCAGATACGCAGTATTTT. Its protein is CASSLRVRPDTQYF.

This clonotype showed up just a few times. This CDR3 reads CASSLAGARETQYF. CDR3 coding DNA: TGTGCCAGCAGTTTAGCGGGGGCTCGAGAGACCCAGTACTTC. The chain has TRBV6-1 and TRBJ2-5, with TRBD2 matching 9 bases. The length of the CDR3 is 14 residues. The trim removed 5 bases at V and 4 bases at J, leaving 5 bases unmatched. Germline CDR1 and CDR2: MNHNS and SASEGT.

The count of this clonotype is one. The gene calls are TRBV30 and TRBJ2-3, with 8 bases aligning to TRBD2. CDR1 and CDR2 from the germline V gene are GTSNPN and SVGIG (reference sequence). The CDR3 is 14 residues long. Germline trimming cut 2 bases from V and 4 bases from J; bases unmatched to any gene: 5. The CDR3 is CAWSLASGPDTQYF. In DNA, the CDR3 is TGTGCCTGGAGTCTGGCTAGCGGGCCAGATACGCAGTATTTT.

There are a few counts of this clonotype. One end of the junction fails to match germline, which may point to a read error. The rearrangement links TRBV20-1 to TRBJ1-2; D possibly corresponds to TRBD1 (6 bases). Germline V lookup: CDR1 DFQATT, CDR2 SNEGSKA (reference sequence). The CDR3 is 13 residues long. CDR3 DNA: TGCAGTGCAAGAGACAGGATAAGCTATGGCTACACCTTC. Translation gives CSARDRISYGYTF.

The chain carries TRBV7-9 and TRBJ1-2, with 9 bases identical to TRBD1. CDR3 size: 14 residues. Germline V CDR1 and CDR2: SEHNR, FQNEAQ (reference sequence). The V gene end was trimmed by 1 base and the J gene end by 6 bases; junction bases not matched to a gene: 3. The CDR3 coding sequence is TGTGCCAGCAGCTTAGACAGGGGGCTCGATGGCTACACCTTC. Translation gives CASSLDRGLDGYTF.

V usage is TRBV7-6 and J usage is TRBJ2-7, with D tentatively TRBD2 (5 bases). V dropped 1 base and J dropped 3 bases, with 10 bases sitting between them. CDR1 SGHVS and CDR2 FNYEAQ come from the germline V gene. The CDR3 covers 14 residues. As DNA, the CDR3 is TGTGCCAGCAGCTTAGGGGAGACTGGCTACGAGCAGTACTTC. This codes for CASSLGETGYEQYF.

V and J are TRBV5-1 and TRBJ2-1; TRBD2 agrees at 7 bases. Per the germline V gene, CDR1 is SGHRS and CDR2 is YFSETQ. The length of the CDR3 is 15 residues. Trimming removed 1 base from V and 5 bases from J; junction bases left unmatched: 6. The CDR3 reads CASSLTGGFNNEQFF. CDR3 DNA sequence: TGCGCCAGCAGCTTGACGGGGGGTTTCAACAATGAGCAGTTCTTC.

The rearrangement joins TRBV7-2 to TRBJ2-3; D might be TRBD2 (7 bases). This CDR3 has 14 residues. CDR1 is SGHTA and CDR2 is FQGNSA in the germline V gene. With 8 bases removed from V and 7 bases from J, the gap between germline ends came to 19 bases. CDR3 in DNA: TGTGCCAGCGCATCCCGGTGGGGGGGCTATACGCAGTATTTT. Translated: CASASRWGGYTQYF. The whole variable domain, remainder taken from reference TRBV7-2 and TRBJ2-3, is GAGVSQSPSNKVTEKGKDVELRCDPISGHTALYWYRQSLGQGLEFLIYFQGNSAPDKSGLPSDRFSAERTGGSVSTLTIQRTQQEDSAVYLCASASRWGGYTQYFGPGTRLTVL.